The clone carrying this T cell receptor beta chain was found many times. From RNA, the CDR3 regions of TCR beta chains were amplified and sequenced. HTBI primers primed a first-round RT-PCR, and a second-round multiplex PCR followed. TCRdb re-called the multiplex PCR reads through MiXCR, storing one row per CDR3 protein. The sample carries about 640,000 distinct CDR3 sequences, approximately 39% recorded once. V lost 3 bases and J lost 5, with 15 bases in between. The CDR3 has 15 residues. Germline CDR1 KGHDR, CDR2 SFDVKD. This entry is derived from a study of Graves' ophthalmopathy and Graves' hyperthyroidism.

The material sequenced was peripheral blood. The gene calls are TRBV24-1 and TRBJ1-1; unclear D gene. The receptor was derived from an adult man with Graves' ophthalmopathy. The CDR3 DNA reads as TGTGCCACCAGTGATCCCACGCCCGGGAGGACTGAAGCTTTCTTT. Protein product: CATSDPTPGRTEAFF.